The 13 T cell receptor beta chains below were found in one sample sequenced in a study of T-cell reconstitution after alpha-beta-depleted transplantation in children. Unique molecular identifiers were incorporated when the TCRbeta library was constructed. MiXCR, run by TCRdb on the PCR reads, gives a single entry per CDR3 protein. The sample lists about 240,000 distinct CDR3 sequences, about 26% occurring once. Sequencing was performed on PBMCs, taken before TCRalphabeta/CD19-depleted stem cell transplant. The receptors come from a girl aged 2-10 years with Fanconi anemia, due to receive a stem cell transplant.

This clonotype was observed many times. The rearrangement links TRBV5-6 to TRBJ2-1, with 8 bases matching TRBD2. J was trimmed by 8 bases and V by 5 bases; bases with no gene match: 3. The germline CDR1 and CDR2 sequences are SGHDT and YYEEEE. The CDR3 is 12 amino acids. Here the CDR3 reads CASSFSGDEQFF. CDR3 coding DNA: TGTGCCAGCAGTTTTAGCGGGGATGAGCAGTTCTTC.

This clonotype showed up just once. The chain is built from TRBV20-1 and TRBJ1-4; D remains unclear. Trimming removed 3 bases at V and 0 bases at J, with 5 bases between. Germline V gene sequence: CDR1 DFQATT, CDR2 SNEGSKA (reference sequence). The CDR3 covers 13 residues. Here the CDR3 reads CSARKATNEKLFF. The CDR3 DNA follows: TGCAGTGCTAGGAAGGCAACTAATGAAAAACTGTTTTTT.

This clonotype was observed many times. The chain joins TRBV27 to TRBJ2-3, with D possibly matching TRBD1 (5 bases). In germline, CDR1 is MNHEY, CDR2 SMNVEV (reference sequence). Trimming removed 6 bases at V and 4 bases at J, with 17 bases between. The CDR3 is 15 amino acids. Here the CDR3 reads CASRFQGVLADTQYF. The DNA of the CDR3 is TGTGCCAGCAGATTCCAGGGTGTTCTCGCAGATACGCAGTATTTT.

This clonotype has more than one count but fewer than ten. V usage is TRBV15 and J usage is TRBJ2-2; no firm D call. The V and J ends lost 3 bases and 6 bases respectively, with 5 bases between them. The length of the CDR3 is 12 residues. The germline V gene has CDR1 LNHNV and CDR2 YYDKDF (reference sequence). CDR3: CATSSGPGELFF. CDR3 in DNA: TGTGCCACCAGCAGCGGGCCCGGGGAGCTGTTTTTT.

This clonotype was seen ten or more times. The chain is built from TRBV15 and TRBJ2-1; D uncertain. The CDR3 contains 15 residues. Germline V gene data show CDR1 as LNHNV and CDR2 as YYDKDF (reference sequence). The germline V and J ends were trimmed by 6 bases and 6 bases, with 18 bases remaining between them. CDR3 in amino acids: CATRQGFLGVNEQFF. CDR3 nucleotides: TGTGCCACCAGGCAAGGCTTCCTTGGGGTCAATGAGCAGTTCTTC.

This clonotype was observed many times. The chain links TRBV29-1 to TRBJ2-7; weak D call: TRBD1 (6 bases). Deletions cut 5 bases from V and 1 base from J, with 12 bases between. The CDR3 has 13 amino acids. Per germline, CDR1 SQVTM and CDR2 ANQGSEA. The chain's CDR3 is CSVHDRYSYEQYF. DNA of the CDR3: TGCAGCGTTCACGACAGGTATTCCTACGAGCAGTACTTC.

The table lists this clonotype with many counts. V and J are TRBV27 and TRBJ2-7; the D gene is possibly TRBD1 (6 bases). V lost 1 base, J lost 4 bases, and 11 bases lay in between. From germline, CDR1 is MNHEY and CDR2 SMNVEV (reference sequence). CDR3 length: 14 amino acids. CDR3: CASSLWAGVYEQYF. The CDR3 coding sequence is TGTGCCAGCAGTTTATGGGCAGGGGTGTACGAGCAGTACTTC.

J is TRBJ2-2 and V is TRBV6-5; D is uncertain. V was cut by 8 bases and J by 4 bases, with 8 bases left in between. The CDR3 sequence is 12 residues long. The germline gives CDR1 MNHEY, CDR2 SVGAGI. In DNA form, the CDR3 reads TGTGCCAGCCAGGTCTCCACCGGGGAGCTGTTTTTT. Its translation is CASQVSTGELFF.

The table lists this clonotype with many counts. The chain combines TRBV20-1 with TRBJ1-5; 11 bases align to TRBD1. Germline assignment: CDR1 DFQATT and CDR2 SNEGSKA (reference sequence). The CDR3 extends over 17 amino acids. The V segment lost 6 bases and the J segment 1 base; nucleotides outside the gene matches: 11. CDR3: CSASNGQGALSNQPQHF. Here the CDR3 DNA reads TGCAGTGCAAGCAACGGACAGGGGGCTCTAAGCAATCAGCCCCAGCATTTT.

The chain employs TRBV7-3 and TRBJ2-3; unclear D gene. Trimming left V 5 bases short and J 2 bases short, with 14 bases between. CDR3 length equals 15 residues. The V gene's germline CDR1 is SGHTA and CDR2 FQGTGA. The CDR3: CASSLDRGNTDTQYF. CDR3 sequence (DNA): TGTGCCAGCAGCCTGGACCGTGGGAACACAGATACGCAGTATTTT.

The rearrangement uses TRBV20-1 and TRBJ1-2, with unresolved D. Germline lookup yields CDR1 DFQATT and CDR2 SNEGSKA (reference sequence). The CDR3 spans 13 residues. V lost 2 bases, J lost 5 bases, and 12 bases lay in between. The CDR3 DNA reads TGCAGTGCTAGACAGGACCTAGGGTATGGCTACACCTTC. Amino acid sequence: CSARQDLGYGYTF.

Only one count was recorded for this clonotype. The chain has TRBV20-1 and TRBJ2-1; D remains unclear. Trimming left V 6 bases short and J 6 bases short, with 12 bases between. Germline V gene lookup returns CDR1 DFQATT and CDR2 SNEGSKA (reference sequence). The CDR3 is made up of 12 amino acids. The CDR3 nucleotides read TGCAGTGCAAAAGACTGGATCAATGAGCAGTTCTTC. As protein: CSAKDWINEQFF.

This clonotype was counted many times. The V call is TRBV6-2 or TRBV6-3, the J call TRBJ2-1; D perhaps matches TRBD2 (5 bases). CDR1 and CDR2 from the germline V gene are MNHEY and SVGEGT. V lost 8 bases, J lost 2 bases, and 13 bases lay in between. This CDR3 comprises 14 residues. The CDR3 nucleotides read TGTGCCAGCGGCCGTTTAGCGACCTACAATGAGCAGTTCTTC. Residues: CASGRLATYNEQFF.